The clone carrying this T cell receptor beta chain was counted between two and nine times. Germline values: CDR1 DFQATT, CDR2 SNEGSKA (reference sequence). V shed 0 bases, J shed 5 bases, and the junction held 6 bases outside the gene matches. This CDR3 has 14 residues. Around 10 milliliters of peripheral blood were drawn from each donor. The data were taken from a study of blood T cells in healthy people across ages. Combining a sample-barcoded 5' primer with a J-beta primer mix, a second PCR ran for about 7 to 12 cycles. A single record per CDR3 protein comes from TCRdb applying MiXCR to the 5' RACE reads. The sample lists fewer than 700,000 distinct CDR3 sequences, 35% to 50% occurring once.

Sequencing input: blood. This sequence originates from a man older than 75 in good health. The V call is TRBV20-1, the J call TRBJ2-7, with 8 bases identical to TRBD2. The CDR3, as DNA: TGCAGTGCTAGAGATGGGACTAGTCTCCACGAGCAGTACTTC. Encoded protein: CSARDGTSLHEQYF.